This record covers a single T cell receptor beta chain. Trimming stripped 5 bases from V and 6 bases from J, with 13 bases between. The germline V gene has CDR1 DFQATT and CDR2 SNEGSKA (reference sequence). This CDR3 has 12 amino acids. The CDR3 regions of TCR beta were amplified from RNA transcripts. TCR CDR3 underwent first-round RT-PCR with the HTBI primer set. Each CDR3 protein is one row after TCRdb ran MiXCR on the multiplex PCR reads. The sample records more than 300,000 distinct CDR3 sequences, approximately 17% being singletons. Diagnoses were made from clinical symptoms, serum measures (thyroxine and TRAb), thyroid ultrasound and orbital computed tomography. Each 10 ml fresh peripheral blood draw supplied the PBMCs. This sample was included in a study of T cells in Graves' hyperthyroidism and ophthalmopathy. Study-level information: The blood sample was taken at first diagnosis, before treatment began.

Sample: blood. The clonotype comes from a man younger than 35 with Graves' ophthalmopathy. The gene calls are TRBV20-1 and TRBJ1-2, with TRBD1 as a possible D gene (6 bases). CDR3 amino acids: CSAASGGDGYTF. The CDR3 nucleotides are TGCAGTGCTGCGTCGGGGGGCGATGGCTACACCTTC.